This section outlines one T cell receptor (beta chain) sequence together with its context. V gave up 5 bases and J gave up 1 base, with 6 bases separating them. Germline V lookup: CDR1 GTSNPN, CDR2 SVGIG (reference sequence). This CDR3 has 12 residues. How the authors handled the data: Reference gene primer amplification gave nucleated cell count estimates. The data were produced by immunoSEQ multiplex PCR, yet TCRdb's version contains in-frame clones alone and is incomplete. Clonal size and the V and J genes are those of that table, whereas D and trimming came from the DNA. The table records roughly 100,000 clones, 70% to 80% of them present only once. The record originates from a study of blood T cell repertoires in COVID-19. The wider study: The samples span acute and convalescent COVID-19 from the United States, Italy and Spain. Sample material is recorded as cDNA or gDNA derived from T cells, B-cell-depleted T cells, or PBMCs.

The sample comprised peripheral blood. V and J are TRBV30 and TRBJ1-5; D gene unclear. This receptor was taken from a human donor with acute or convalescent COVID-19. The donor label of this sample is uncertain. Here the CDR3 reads CAWGRSNQPQHF. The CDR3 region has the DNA TGTGCCTGGGGACGGAGCAATCAGCCCCAGCATTTT.